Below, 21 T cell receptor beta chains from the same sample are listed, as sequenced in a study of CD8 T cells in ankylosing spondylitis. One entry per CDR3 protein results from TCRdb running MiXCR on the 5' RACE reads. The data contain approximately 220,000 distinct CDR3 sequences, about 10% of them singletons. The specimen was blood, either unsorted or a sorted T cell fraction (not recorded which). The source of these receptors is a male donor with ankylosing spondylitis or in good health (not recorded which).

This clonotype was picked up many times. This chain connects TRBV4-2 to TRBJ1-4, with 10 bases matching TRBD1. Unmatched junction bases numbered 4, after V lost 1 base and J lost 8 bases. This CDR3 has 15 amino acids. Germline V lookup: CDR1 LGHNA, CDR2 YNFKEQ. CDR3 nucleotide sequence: TGTGCCAGCAGCCAAGGACAGGGGGCGGACGAAAAACTGTTTTTT. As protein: CASSQGQGADEKLFF.

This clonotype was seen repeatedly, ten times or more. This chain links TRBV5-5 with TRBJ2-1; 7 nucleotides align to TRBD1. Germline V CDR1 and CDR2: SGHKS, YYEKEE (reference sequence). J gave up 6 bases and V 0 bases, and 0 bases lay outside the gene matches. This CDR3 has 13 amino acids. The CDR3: CASSLDRGNEQFF. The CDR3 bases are TGTGCCAGCAGCTTGGACAGGGGCAATGAGCAGTTCTTC.

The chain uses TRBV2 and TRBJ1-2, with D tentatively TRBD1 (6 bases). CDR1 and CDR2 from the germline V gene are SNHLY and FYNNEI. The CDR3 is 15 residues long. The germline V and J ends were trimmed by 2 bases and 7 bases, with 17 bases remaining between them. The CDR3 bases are TGTGCCAGCAGTGAATCTCGGACAGCGCTTTTTGGCTACACCTTC. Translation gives CASSESRTALFGYTF.

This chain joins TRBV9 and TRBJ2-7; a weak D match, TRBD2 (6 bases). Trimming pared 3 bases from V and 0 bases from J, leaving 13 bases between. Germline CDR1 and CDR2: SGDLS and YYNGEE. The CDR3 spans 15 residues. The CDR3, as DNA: TGTGCCAGCAGCGCCCTCCCCGGGAGCTCCTACGAGCAGTACTTC. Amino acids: CASSALPGSSYEQYF.

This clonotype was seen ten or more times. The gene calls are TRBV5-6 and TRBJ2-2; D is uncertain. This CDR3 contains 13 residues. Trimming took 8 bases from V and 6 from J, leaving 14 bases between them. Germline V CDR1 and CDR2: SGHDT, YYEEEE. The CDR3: CASATPGAGELFF. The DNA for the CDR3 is TGTGCCAGTGCGACCCCCGGTGCCGGGGAGCTGTTTTTT.

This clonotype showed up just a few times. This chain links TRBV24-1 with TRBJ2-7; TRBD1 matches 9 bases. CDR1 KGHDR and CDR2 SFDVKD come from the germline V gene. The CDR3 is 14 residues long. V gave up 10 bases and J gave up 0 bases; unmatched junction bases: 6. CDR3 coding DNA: TGTGCCACTTCCGGACAGGGGACCTCCTACGAGCAGTACTTC. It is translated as CATSGQGTSYEQYF.

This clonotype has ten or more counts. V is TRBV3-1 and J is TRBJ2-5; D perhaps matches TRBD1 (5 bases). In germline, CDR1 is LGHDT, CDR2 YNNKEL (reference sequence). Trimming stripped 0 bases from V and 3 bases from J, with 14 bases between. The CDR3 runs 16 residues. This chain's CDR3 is CASSQDRDVGEETQYF. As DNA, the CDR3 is TGTGCCAGCAGCCAAGATCGTGACGTAGGGGAAGAGACCCAGTACTTC.

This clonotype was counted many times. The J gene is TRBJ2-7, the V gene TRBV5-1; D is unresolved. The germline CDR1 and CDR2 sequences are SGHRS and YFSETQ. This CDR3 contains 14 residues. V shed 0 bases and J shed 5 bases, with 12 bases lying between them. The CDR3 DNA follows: TGCGCCAGCAGCTTGGCCTTGGCCCCCCACGAGCAGTACTTC. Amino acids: CASSLALAPHEQYF.

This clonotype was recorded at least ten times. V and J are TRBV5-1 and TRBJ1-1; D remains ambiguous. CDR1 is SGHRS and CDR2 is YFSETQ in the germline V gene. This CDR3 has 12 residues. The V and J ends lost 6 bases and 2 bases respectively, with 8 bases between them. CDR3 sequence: CASNDENTEAFF. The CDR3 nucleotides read TGCGCCAGCAATGACGAAAACACTGAAGCTTTCTTT.

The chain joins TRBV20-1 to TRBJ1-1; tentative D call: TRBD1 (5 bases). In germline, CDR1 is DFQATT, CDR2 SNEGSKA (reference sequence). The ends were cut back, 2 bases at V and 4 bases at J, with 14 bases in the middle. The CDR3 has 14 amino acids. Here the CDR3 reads CSARRAGKATEAFF. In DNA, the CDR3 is TGCAGTGCTAGAAGAGCAGGGAAAGCCACTGAAGCTTTCTTT.

The CDR3 coding sequence is TGTGCCAGCAGCTCGCGGGGACAAATTCAAGAGACCCAGTACTTC. It is translated as CASSSRGQIQETQYF. This chain uses TRBV11-1 with TRBJ2-5; the D call may be TRBD1 or TRBD2 (6 bases each). Germline-derived CDR1 and CDR2 are SGHAT and FQDESV (reference sequence). The CDR3 has 15 residues. V lost 4 bases and J lost 2, with 14 bases in between.

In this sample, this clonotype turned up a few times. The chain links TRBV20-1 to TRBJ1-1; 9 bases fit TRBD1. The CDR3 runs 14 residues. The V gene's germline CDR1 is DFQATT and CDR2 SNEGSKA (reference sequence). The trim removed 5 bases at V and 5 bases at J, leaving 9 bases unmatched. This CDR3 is CSADSPTGGTEAFF. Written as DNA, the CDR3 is TGCAGTGCTGACTCCCCGACAGGGGGTACTGAAGCTTTCTTT.

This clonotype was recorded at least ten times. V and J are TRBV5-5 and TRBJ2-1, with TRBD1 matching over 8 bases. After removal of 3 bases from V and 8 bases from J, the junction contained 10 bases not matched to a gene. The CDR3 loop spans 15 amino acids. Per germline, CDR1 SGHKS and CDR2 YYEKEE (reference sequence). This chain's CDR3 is CASSWDRSPEYEQFF. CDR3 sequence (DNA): TGTGCCAGCAGCTGGGACAGGTCCCCGGAATATGAGCAGTTCTTC.

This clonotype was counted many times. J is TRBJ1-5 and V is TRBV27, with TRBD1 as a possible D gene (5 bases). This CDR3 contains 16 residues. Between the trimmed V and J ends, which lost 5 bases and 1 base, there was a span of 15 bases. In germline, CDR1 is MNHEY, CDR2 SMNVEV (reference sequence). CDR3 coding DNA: TGTGCCAGCAGTCCGTCCGGGGGGAGCAGCAATCAGCCCCAGCATTTT. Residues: CASSPSGGSSNQPQHF.

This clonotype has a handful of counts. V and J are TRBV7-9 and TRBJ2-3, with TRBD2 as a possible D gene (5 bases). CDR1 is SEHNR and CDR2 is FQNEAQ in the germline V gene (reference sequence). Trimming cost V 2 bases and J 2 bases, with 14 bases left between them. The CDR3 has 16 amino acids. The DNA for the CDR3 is TGTGCCAGCAGCTTAAGGCGTCGGGGAAACACAGATACGCAGTATTTT. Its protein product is CASSLRRRGNTDTQYF.

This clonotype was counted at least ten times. The CDR3 region has the DNA TGCGCCAGCAGCTTGTTAGTAGTCCCCACAGATACGCAGTATTTT. Translation: CASSLLVVPTDTQYF. V is TRBV5-1 and J is TRBJ2-3; no firm D call. Trimming left V 1 base short and J 2 bases short, with 11 bases between. Germline values: CDR1 SGHRS, CDR2 YFSETQ. There are 15 residues in the CDR3.

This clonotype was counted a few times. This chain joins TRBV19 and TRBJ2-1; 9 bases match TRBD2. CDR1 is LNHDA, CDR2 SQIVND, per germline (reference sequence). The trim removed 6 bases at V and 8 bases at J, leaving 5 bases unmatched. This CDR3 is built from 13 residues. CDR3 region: CASRRGGEHEQFF. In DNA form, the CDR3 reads TGTGCCAGTAGGCGGGGGGGGGAACATGAGCAGTTCTTC.

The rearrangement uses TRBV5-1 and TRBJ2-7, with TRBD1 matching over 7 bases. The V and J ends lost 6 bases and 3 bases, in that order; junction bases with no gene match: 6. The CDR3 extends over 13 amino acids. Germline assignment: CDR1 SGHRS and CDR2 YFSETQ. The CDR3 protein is CASTRQGSYEQYF. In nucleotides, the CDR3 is TGCGCCAGCACCCGACAGGGTAGCTACGAGCAGTACTTC.

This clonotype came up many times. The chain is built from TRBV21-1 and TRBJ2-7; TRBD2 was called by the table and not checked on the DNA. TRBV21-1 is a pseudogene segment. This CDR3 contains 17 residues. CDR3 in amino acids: CASSKETASGEGDEQYF. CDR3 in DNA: TGTGCCAGCAGCAAAGAAACGGCTAGCGGGGAGGGCGACGAGCAGTACTTC.

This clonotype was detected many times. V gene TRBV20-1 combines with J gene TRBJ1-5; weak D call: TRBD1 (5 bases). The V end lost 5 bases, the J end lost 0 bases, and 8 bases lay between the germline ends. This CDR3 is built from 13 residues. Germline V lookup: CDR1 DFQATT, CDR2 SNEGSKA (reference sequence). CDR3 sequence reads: CSAQGYSNQPQHF. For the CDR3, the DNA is TGCAGTGCTCAGGGTTATAGCAATCAGCCCCAGCATTTT.

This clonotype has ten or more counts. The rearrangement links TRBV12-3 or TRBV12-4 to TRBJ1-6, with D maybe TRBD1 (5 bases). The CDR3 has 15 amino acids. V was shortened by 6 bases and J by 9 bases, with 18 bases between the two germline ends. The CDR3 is CASSPPGVWSSPLHF. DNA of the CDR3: TGTGCCAGCAGCCCACCGGGGGTATGGTCTTCACCCCTCCACTTT.